The T cell receptor (beta chain) described here comes from a study of blood T cell repertoires in COVID-19. Across the study: Acute and convalescent COVID-19 specimens originated in the United States, Italy and Spain. T cells, B-cell-depleted T cells, or PBMCs provided the cDNA or gDNA that served as material.

Authors' methods: Amplification from reference gene primers served as the basis for estimated nucleated cell counts. Sequencing used immunoSEQ multiplex PCR; TCRdb keeps in-frame clones, though not all of them. That table furnishes V, J and clone size, whereas the DNA furnished D and trimming. This sample has 280,000 or so clones, with about 87% found just once. V shed 2 bases, J shed 6 bases, and the junction held 3 bases outside the gene matches. CDR3 length: 12 amino acids. CDR1 and CDR2 (germline): GTSNPN, SVGIG (reference sequence). The clonotype originates from a woman under 40 who had recovered from COVID-19. The sequenced material came from peripheral blood. The chain links TRBV30 to TRBJ2-7; TRBD1 agrees at 8 bases. CDR3: CAWSITGGEQYF. The CDR3 coding sequence is TGTGCCTGGAGTATAACAGGGGGCGAGCAGTACTTC.